A single sample gave rise to the 30 T cell receptor beta chains below, sequenced in a study of T cells in localized non-small cell lung cancer. The protocol was immunoSEQ multiplex PCR, while the TCRdb copy is restricted to in-frame clones and leaves out a portion. The data contain about 6,400 clones, approximately 88% of them singletons. The sample consisted of peripheral blood, taken before any cancer treatment. The receptors originated from a male donor at least 60 years old with stage I lung adenocarcinoma.

CDR3 nucleotide sequence: TGTGCCAGCAATTTCCGGAGGGGGGCTGGAGATACGCAGTATTTT. This gives the protein CASNFRRGAGDTQYF. This sequence joins TRBV6-5 and TRBJ2-3; the D gene could be TRBD1 or TRBD2 (6 bases each). The germline V and J ends were trimmed by 7 bases and 5 bases, with 19 bases remaining between them. From germline, CDR1 is MNHEY and CDR2 SVGAGI. CDR3 size: 15 residues.

This sequence joins TRBV5-1 and TRBJ2-1; D is uncertain. The CDR3 totals 14 residues. Per the germline V gene, CDR1 is SGHRS and CDR2 is YFSETQ. V lost 0 bases, J lost 4 bases, and 8 bases lay in between. CDR3 loop: CASSLGTEYNEQFF. For the CDR3, the DNA is TGCGCCAGCAGCTTGGGGACCGAGTACAATGAGCAGTTCTTC. The full variable domain, its missing parts supplied by reference TRBV5-1 and TRBJ2-1, is KAGVTQTPRYLIKTRGQQVTLSCSPISGHRSVSWYQQTPGQGLQFLFEYFSETQRNKGNFPGRFSGRQFSNSRSEMNVSTLELGDSALYLCASSLGTEYNEQFFGPGTRLTVL.

This clone has only one observation. The gene calls are TRBV7-9 and TRBJ1-1; 8 nucleotides align to TRBD1. With 5 bases clipped from V and 11 bases from J, the junction kept 16 bases outside the gene matches. CDR1 is SEHNR, CDR2 FQNEAQ, per germline (reference sequence). The CDR3 consists of 15 residues. The CDR3 spells CASSPLGLQGARAFF. The CDR3 DNA follows: TGTGCCAGCAGCCCCTTGGGTCTTCAGGGGGCGCGGGCTTTCTTT. Looking up the rest from reference TRBV7-9 and TRBJ1-1 gives the full variable domain: DTGVSQNPRHKITKRGQNVTFRCDPISEHNRLYWYRQTLGQGPEFLTYFQNEAQLEKSRLLSDRFSAERPKGSFSTLEIQRTEQGDSAMYLCASSPLGLQGARAFFGQGTRLTVV.

This clone was observed a handful of times. The V gene is TRBV13, the J gene TRBJ2-1; no definite D call. CDR3 length: 13 residues. Trimming shortened V by 5 bases and J by 5 bases, and 10 bases separated the two germline ends. Germline CDR1 is PRHDT and CDR2 is FYEKMQ (reference sequence). The CDR3 DNA reads TGTGCCAGCAGCGTCCGAGATAACAATGAGCAGTTCTTC. Amino acid sequence: CASSVRDNNEQFF. Drawing the rest from reference TRBV13 and TRBJ2-1, the complete variable domain is AAGVIQSPRHLIKEKRETATLKCYPIPRHDTVYWYQQGPGQDPQFLISFYEKMQSDKGSIPDRFSAQQFSDYHSELNMSSLELGDSALYFCASSVRDNNEQFFGPGTRLTVL.

The V and J genes are TRBV7-9 and TRBJ1-4, with 7 nucleotides matching TRBD1. CDR3 length equals 17 residues. Germline-derived CDR1 and CDR2 are SEHNR and FQNEAQ (reference sequence). Germline trimming cut 4 bases from V and 3 bases from J; bases unmatched to any gene: 11. The CDR3 loop is CASSSPVQTGPNEKLFF. DNA for the CDR3: TGTGCCAGCAGCTCACCGGTACAGACAGGGCCTAATGAAAAACTGTTTTTT.

In this sample, this clone turned up a few times. The chain couples TRBV5-1 to TRBJ2-2; D not certain. The V end was cut by 3 bases, the J end by 7 bases, with 13 bases between. CDR1 is SGHRS and CDR2 is YFSETQ in the germline V gene. The CDR3 runs 14 residues. This CDR3 is CASSSQVDFGELFF. CDR3 sequence (DNA): TGCGCCAGCAGCTCCCAAGTCGACTTCGGGGAGCTGTTTTTT.

The chain uses TRBV7-2 and TRBJ2-7; TRBD2 might be the D (6 bases). Trimming removed 5 bases from V and 6 bases from J, with 11 bases in between. This CDR3 is built from 12 residues. The V gene's germline CDR1 is SGHTA and CDR2 FQGNSA. CDR3 nucleotide sequence: TGTGCCAGCAGCCTAGGCGGGGTCGAGCAGTACGTC. Translated, it gives CASSLGGVEQYV.

The rearrangement links TRBV11-2 to TRBJ2-5; TRBD2 aligns across 8 bases. Trimming removed 0 bases from V and 10 bases from J; junction bases left unmatched: 10. CDR1 is SGHAT, CDR2 FQNNGV, per germline. The CDR3 spans 15 residues. CDR3 bases: TGTGCCAGCAGCTTAGATCGAGGGGCCGGGGGGGACCAGTACTTC. The encoded protein is CASSLDRGAGGDQYF. The variable domain in full, with the rest retrieved from reference TRBV11-2 and TRBJ2-5, is EAGVAQSPRYKIIEKRQSVAFWCNPISGHATLYWYQQILGQGPKLLIQFQNNGVVDDSQLPKDRFSAERLKGVDSTLKIQPAKLEDSAVYLCASSLDRGAGGDQYFGPGTRLLVL.

The chain employs TRBV2 and TRBJ2-2, with D hard to call. CDR1 is SNHLY, CDR2 FYNNEI, per germline. V dropped 4 bases and J dropped 3 bases, with 12 bases sitting between them. The CDR3 loop spans 15 amino acids. Here the CDR3 DNA reads TGTGCCAGCAGTGCAGACGGATTGGACACCGGGGAGCTGTTTTTT. This encodes CASSADGLDTGELFF.

This clone has only one observation. V is TRBV7-6 and J is TRBJ2-3, with a tentative D call TRBD2 (6 bases). Per the germline V gene, CDR1 is SGHVS and CDR2 is FNYEAQ. V lost 1 base, J lost 5 bases, and 7 bases lay in between. This CDR3 has 13 amino acids. This chain's CDR3 is CASSLGGEDTQYF. The CDR3 nucleotides are TGTGCCAGCAGCTTAGGGGGGGAAGATACGCAGTATTTT.

The genes are TRBV7-9 and TRBJ1-3, with D possibly TRBD1 on 5 matching bases. Looked up from germline, CDR1 is SEHNR and CDR2 is FQNEAQ (reference sequence). Between the trimmed V and J ends, which lost 10 bases and 5 bases, there was a span of 12 bases. The length of the CDR3 is 12 residues. CDR3 nucleotide sequence: TGTGCCACTTTAGACAGCCGAAACACCATATATTTT. This encodes CATLDSRNTIYF.

V gene TRBV5-5 combines with J gene TRBJ2-3; a possible D gene is TRBD1 (5 bases). CDR1 is SGHKS and CDR2 is YYEKEE in the germline V gene (reference sequence). Trimming removed 4 bases at V and 2 bases at J, with 14 bases between. The CDR3 length is 15 residues. For the CDR3, the DNA is TGTGCCAGCAGCACAGGTAACTCTAACACAGATACGCAGTATTTT. This gives the protein CASSTGNSNTDTQYF.

This chain links TRBV14 with TRBJ1-2, with D hard to call. CDR1 and CDR2 (germline): SGHDN, FVKESK. The V and J ends lost 0 bases and 5 bases respectively, with 7 bases between them. The CDR3 has 13 residues. CDR3 region: CASSQEASYGYTF. For the CDR3, the DNA is TGTGCCAGCAGCCAAGAGGCGTCGTATGGCTACACCTTC.

The chain carries TRBV4-1 and TRBJ2-3; D gene uncertain. Trimming removed 2 bases at V and 2 bases at J, with 17 bases between. Germline CDR1 MGHRA, CDR2 YSYEKL. This CDR3 is built from 17 residues. In nucleotides, the CDR3 is TGCGCCAGCAGCCAACCCTTAATACCTCACAACACAGATACGCAGTATTTT. This sequence encodes CASSQPLIPHNTDTQYF.

The chain joins TRBV7-2 to TRBJ2-3, with 7 bases lining up with TRBD1. The CDR3 spans 15 residues. Germline CDR1 SGHTA, CDR2 FQGNSA. Unmatched junction bases numbered 8, after V lost 3 bases and J lost 5 bases. CDR3 loop: CASSLVLGQKDTQYF. The CDR3 DNA sequence: TGTGCCAGCAGCTTGGTGTTGGGACAGAAAGATACGCAGTATTTT.

V and J are TRBV9 and TRBJ2-2, with D possibly being TRBD1 (6 bases). CDR1 SGDLS and CDR2 YYNGEE come from the germline V gene. Trimming removed 3 bases at V and 8 bases at J, with 14 bases between. CDR3 size: 14 residues. The CDR3 reads CASSARQVVGELFF. CDR3 DNA sequence: TGTGCCAGCAGCGCCCGACAGGTGGTGGGGGAGCTGTTTTTT.

The chain employs TRBV7-6 and TRBJ1-1, with 7 bases that match TRBD1. J gave up 3 bases and V 6 bases, and 10 bases lay outside the gene matches. Germline lookup yields CDR1 SGHVS and CDR2 FNYEAQ. This CDR3 comprises 15 residues. The CDR3 nucleotides read TGTGCCAGCAGTCCCTCAGGGGGTGGGGACACTGAAGCTTTCTTT. Translating it yields CASSPSGGGDTEAFF.

This sequence joins TRBV7-9 and TRBJ1-2, with D possibly TRBD1 on 5 matching bases. In germline, CDR1 is SEHNR, CDR2 FQNEAQ (reference sequence). The V gene lost 1 base and the J gene lost 4 bases, with 16 bases spanning the gap. This CDR3 region has 16 residues. The CDR3 DNA follows: TGTGCCAGCAGCTTAGGCAGTAACTCGGGGCTCTATGGCTACACCTTC. This sequence encodes CASSLGSNSGLYGYTF.

The V and J genes are TRBV2 and TRBJ2-7; 10 bases agree with TRBD2. Per germline, CDR1 SNHLY and CDR2 FYNNEI. V lost 7 bases and J lost 4; bases outside the gene matches: 7. The CDR3 spans 14 residues. CDR3 protein: CASMPGLALYEQYF. In DNA, the CDR3 is TGTGCCAGCATGCCGGGACTAGCGTTGTACGAGCAGTACTTC.

The V gene is TRBV6-5, the J gene TRBJ2-3, with 8 bases lining up with TRBD1. The CDR3 sequence is 14 residues long. The J segment lost 4 bases and the V segment lost 5 bases, leaving 5 bases of the junction unmatched. Germline CDR1 MNHEY, CDR2 SVGAGI. This CDR3 reads CASSGTGGSDTQYF. The CDR3 nucleotides read TGTGCCAGCAGTGGAACAGGGGGATCAGATACGCAGTATTTT.

The rearrangement uses TRBV19 and TRBJ1-1, with D tentatively TRBD1 (6 bases). The CDR3 has 14 residues. With 6 bases removed from V and 4 bases from J, the gap between germline ends came to 15 bases. Germline lookup yields CDR1 LNHDA and CDR2 SQIVND (reference sequence). The CDR3, as DNA: TGTGCCAGTAGCCGGGCGGGGGCTATCACTGAAGCTTTCTTT. Amino acid sequence: CASSRAGAITEAFF.

The V and J genes are TRBV9 and TRBJ1-2, with 9 bases matching TRBD1. The V gene end was trimmed by 4 bases and the J gene end by 6 bases; junction bases not matched to a gene: 7. Germline values: CDR1 SGDLS, CDR2 YYNGEE. This CDR3 region has 14 residues. Here the CDR3 DNA reads TGTGCCAGCAGCCCCTTGACAGGGGGAGATGGCTACACCTTC. It yields the protein CASSPLTGGDGYTF.

CDR3 nucleotides: TGTGCCAGCAGCCCCTCCCCCGCCGGCAATCAGCCCCAGCATTTT. Its protein is CASSPSPAGNQPQHF. The chain has TRBV27 and TRBJ1-5; D is uncertain. V gave up 6 bases and J gave up 2 bases, with 14 bases separating them. The germline gives CDR1 MNHEY, CDR2 SMNVEV (reference sequence). The CDR3 spans 15 residues.

There are a few counts of this clone. The rearrangement links TRBV4-1 to TRBJ1-6; D is possibly TRBD1 (5 bases). Trimming shortened V by 3 bases and J by 10 bases, and 19 bases separated the two germline ends. CDR1 and CDR2 from the germline V gene are MGHRA and YSYEKL. The CDR3 is made up of 16 amino acids. CDR3 amino acids: CASSQMGGGKGSPLHF. In nucleotides, the CDR3 is TGCGCCAGCAGCCAGATGGGCGGGGGAAAGGGATCACCCCTCCACTTT.

The genes are TRBV6-4 and TRBJ1-5; D is unclear. V shed 3 bases and J shed 5 bases, with 14 bases lying between them. The CDR3 runs to 15 residues. Germline CDR1 is MRHNA and CDR2 is SNTAGT. CDR3 coding DNA: TGTGCCAGCAGTGAAGAGTGGGGAGGGTATCAGCCCCAGCATTTT. Protein: CASSEEWGGYQPQHF.

This chain uses TRBV6-1 with TRBJ1-5, with D maybe TRBD1 (5 bases). V lost 3 bases and J lost 6, with 12 bases in between. CDR3 length: 14 amino acids. Germline CDR1 is MNHNS and CDR2 is SASEGT. CDR3 sequence reads: CASSDEGIGQPQHF. CDR3 coding DNA: TGTGCCAGCAGTGACGAGGGGATCGGTCAGCCCCAGCATTTT.

The genes are TRBV2 and TRBJ2-3; D gene ambiguous. The CDR3 extends over 12 amino acids. CDR1 is SNHLY and CDR2 is FYNNEI in the germline V gene. V was clipped by 0 bases and J by 5 bases, with 3 bases between them. The CDR3 here is CASSEAVDTQYF. As DNA, the CDR3 is TGTGCCAGCAGTGAAGCGGTAGATACGCAGTATTTT.

This clone was observed once. As DNA, the CDR3 is TGTGCCACCAGCAGACCGGGATATTCGGAGACCCAGTACTTC. Encoded protein: CATSRPGYSETQYF. The chain employs TRBV15 and TRBJ2-5, with D perhaps TRBD2 (5 bases). The CDR3 sequence is 14 residues long. Germline V lookup: CDR1 LNHNV, CDR2 YYDKDF (reference sequence). V was clipped by 2 bases and J by 5 bases, with 12 bases between them.

CDR3 loop: CASSVEGPETQYF. The CDR3 nucleotides read TGTGCCAGCAGCGTCGAGGGCCCAGAGACCCAGTACTTC. This chain connects TRBV7-6 to TRBJ2-5; tentative D call: TRBD2 (5 bases). This CDR3 spans 13 amino acids. Germline V CDR1 and CDR2: SGHVS, FNYEAQ. The ends were cut back, 5 bases at V and 4 bases at J, with 11 bases in the middle. The complete variable domain, with remaining parts taken from reference TRBV7-6 and TRBJ2-5, reads GAGVSQSPRYKVTKRGQDVALRCDPISGHVSLYWYRQALGQGPEFLTYFNYEAQQDKSGLPNDRFSAERPEGSISTLTIQRTEQRDSAMYRCASSVEGPETQYFGPGTRLLVL.

This sequence joins TRBV6-1 and TRBJ1-5; D is possibly TRBD1 (5 bases). The CDR3 contains 13 residues. Germline V gives CDR1 MNHNS, CDR2 SASEGT. V was cut by 5 bases and J by 11 bases, with 16 bases left in between. CDR3 loop: CASSPGRGGSQHF. The CDR3 DNA follows: TGTGCCAGCAGTCCGGGACGGGGGGGGTCCCAGCATTTT.